This TCR beta chain was sequenced during a study of beta chain features in type 1 diabetes. With respect to this clone: What it binds is unknown.

J lost 0 bases, V lost 2 bases, and 3 bases had no gene match. CDR3 size: 14 residues. From germline, CDR1 is GTSNPN and CDR2 SVGIG (reference sequence). Staining for CD45RO/CCR7/CD25/CD127/CD95/CD27 allowed sorting of CD4+ naive, central memory, regulatory and stem cell-like memory cells. The entirety of the isolated RNA underwent reverse transcription, so expressed TCRB transcripts were sequenced. The repertoire was sequenced with immunoSEQ multiplex PCR; TCRdb's copy has only in-frame clones and lacks some. The profile shows more than 250,000 clones, roughly 15% of them singletons. Study conclusions and caveats: In type 1 diabetes patients, VDJ junctions had fewer insertions; deletions at these junctions were more frequent. When Type 1 diabetes patients were examined, their TCRB CDR3s proved moderately but significantly shorter in all four CD4+ subsets. In comparison with healthy donors, patients had naive, central memory and Treg TCRB repertoires that appeared more similar. Sequencing of cDNA might inflate the share of cells that strongly express TCR.

This clonotype was sampled from a man younger than 30 with type 1 diabetes. Sequenced sample: naive CD4+ T cells from blood. The chain has TRBV30 and TRBJ2-5; 7 nucleotides line up with TRBD1. The CDR3 DNA is TGTGCCTGGAGTCCCGACAGGGACCAAGAGACCCAGTACTTC. This translates into CAWSPDRDQETQYF.